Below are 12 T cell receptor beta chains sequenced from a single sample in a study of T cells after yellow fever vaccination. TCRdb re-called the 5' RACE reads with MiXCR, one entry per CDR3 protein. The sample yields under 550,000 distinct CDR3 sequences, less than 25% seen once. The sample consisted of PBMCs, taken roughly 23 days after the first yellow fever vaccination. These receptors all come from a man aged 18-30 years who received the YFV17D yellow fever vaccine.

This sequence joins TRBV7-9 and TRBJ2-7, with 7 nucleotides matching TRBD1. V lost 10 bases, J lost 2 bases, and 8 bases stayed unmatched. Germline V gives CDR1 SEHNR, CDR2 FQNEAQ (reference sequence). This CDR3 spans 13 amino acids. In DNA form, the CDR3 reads TGTGCCACCGCGGACAGGAGAACCTACGAGCAGTACTTC. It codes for CATADRRTYEQYF. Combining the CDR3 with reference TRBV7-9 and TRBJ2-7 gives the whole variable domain DTGVSQNPRHKITKRGQNVTFRCDPISEHNRLYWYRQTLGQGPEFLTYFQNEAQLEKSRLLSDRFSAERPKGSFSTLEIQRTEQGDSAMYLCATADRRTYEQYFGPGTRLTVT.

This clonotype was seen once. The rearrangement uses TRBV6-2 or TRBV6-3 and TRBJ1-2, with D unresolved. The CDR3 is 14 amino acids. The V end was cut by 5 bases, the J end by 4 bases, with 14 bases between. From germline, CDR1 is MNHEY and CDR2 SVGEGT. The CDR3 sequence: CASSGGPRFYGYTF. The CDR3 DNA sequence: TGTGCCAGCAGTGGCGGGCCACGGTTCTATGGCTACACCTTC.

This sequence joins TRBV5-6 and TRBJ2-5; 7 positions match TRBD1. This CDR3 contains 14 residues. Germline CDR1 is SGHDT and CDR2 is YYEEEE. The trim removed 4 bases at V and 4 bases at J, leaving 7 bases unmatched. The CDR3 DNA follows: TGTGCCAGCAGCCGTTTACAGGGGAGAGAGACCCAGTACTTC. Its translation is CASSRLQGRETQYF.

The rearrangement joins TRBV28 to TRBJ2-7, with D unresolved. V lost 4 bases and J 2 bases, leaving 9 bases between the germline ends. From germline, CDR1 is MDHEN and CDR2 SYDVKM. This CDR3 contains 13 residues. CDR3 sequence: CASSSNKAYEQYV. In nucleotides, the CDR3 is TGTGCCAGCAGTTCCAATAAGGCCTACGAGCAGTACGTC.

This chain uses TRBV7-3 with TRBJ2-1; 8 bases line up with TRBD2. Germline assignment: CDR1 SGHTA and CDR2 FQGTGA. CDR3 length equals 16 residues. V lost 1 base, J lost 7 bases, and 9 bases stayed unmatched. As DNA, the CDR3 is TGTGCCAGCAGCTTAATCAGTAGCGGGGTCTCTAATGAGCAGTTCTTC. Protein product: CASSLISSGVSNEQFF.

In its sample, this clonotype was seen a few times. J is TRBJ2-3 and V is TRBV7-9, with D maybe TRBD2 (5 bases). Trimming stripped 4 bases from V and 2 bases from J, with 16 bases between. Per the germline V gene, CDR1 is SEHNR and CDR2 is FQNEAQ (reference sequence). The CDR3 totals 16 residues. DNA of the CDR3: TGTGCCAGCAGCTCGGACCTCTCACGGGACACAGATACGCAGTATTTT. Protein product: CASSSDLSRDTDTQYF.

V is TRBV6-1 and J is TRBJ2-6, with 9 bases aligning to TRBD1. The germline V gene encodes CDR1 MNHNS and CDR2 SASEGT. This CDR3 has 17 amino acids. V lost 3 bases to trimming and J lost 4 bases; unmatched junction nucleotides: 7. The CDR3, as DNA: TGTGCCAGCAGTGACCCGGACAGGGGAGACGGGGCCAACGTCCTGACTTTC. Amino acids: CASSDPDRGDGANVLTF.

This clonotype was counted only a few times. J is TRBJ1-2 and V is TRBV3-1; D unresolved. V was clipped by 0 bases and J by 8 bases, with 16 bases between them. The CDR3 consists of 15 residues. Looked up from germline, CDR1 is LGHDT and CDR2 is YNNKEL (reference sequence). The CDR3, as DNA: TGTGCCAGCAGCCAAGATTCGACGCCGATTGAGGGCTACACCTTC. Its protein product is CASSQDSTPIEGYTF. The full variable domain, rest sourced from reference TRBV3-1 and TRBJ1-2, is DTAVSQTPKYLVTQMGNDKSIKCEQNLGHDTMYWYKQDSKKFLKIMFSYNNKELIINETVPNRFSPKSPDKAHLNLHINSLELGDSAVYFCASSQDSTPIEGYTFGSGTRLTVV.

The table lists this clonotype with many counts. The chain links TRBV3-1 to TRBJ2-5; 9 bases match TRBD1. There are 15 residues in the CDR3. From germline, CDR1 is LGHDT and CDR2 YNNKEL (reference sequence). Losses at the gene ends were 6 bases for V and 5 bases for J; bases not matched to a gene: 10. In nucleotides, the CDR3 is TGTGCCAGCAGTCGGGACAGGGCTCGGGCGGAGACCCAGTACTTC. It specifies CASSRDRARAETQYF.

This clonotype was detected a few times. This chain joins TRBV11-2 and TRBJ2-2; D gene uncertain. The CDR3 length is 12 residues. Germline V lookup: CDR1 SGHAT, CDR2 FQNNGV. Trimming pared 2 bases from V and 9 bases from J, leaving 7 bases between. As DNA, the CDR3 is TGTGCCAGCAGCTTAAACCGCCGGGAGCTGTTTTTT. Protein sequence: CASSLNRRELFF.

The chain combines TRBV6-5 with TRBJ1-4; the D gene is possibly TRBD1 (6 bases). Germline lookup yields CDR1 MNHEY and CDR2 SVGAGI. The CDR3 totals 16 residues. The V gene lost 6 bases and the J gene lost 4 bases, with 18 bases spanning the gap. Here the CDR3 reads CASRLGGAWGNEKLFF. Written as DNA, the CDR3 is TGTGCCAGCAGACTCGGGGGGGCCTGGGGTAATGAAAAACTGTTTTTT.

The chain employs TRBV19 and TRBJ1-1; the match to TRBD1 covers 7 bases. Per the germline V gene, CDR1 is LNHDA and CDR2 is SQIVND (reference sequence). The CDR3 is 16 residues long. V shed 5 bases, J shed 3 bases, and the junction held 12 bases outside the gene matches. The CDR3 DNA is TGTGCCAGTAGTTTCCTGGACAGGCCGGGCTACACTGAAGCTTTCTTT. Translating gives CASSFLDRPGYTEAFF.